This passage covers 13 T cell receptor beta chains from one sample sequenced in a study of T cell repertoires in cytomegalovirus infection. TCRdb used MiXCR to reprocess the reads, holding one entry per CDR3 protein. The table includes fewer than 150,000 distinct CDR3 sequences, roughly 31% detected once. Their cognate antigens are unknown. The sequencing used CD8+ T cells from cultured PBMCs, collected from culture after CMV antigen stimulation. These receptors came from a human donor in good health (CMV status not recorded). Some clones in this sample may be carry-over from other donors' samples.

The chain uses TRBV20-1 and TRBJ1-2, with a possible D match to TRBD1 (5 bases). Germline V gives CDR1 DFQATT, CDR2 SNEGSKA (reference sequence). Trimming left V 5 bases short and J 4 bases short, with 26 bases between. The CDR3 is 17 residues long. CDR3 sequence (DNA): TGCAGTGCTTCCTACCGCAGGGAATGGAGCCAGGTCTATGGCTACACCTTC. Protein sequence: CSASYRREWSQVYGYTF.

This chain joins TRBV2 and TRBJ2-5, with D perhaps matching TRBD1 (5 bases). The germline V gene encodes CDR1 SNHLY and CDR2 FYNNEI. Trimming removed 5 bases at V and 5 bases at J, with 12 bases between. The CDR3 totals 13 residues. CDR3 coding DNA: TGTGCCAGCAGTATGTGGGGCACGGAGACCCAGTACTTC. Translation: CASSMWGTETQYF.

The chain employs TRBV19 and TRBJ1-5, with D maybe TRBD1 (6 bases). Trimming removed 3 bases from V and 7 bases from J, with 16 bases in between. The germline V gene encodes CDR1 LNHDA and CDR2 SQIVND (reference sequence). The CDR3 runs to 15 residues. Here the CDR3 reads CASSIGYRDGQPQHF. Here the CDR3 DNA reads TGTGCCAGTAGTATTGGCTACAGGGACGGCCAGCCCCAGCATTTT.

The chain uses TRBV7-8 and TRBJ2-7; D perhaps matches TRBD1 (6 bases). V was cut by 5 bases and J by 0 bases, with 17 bases left in between. The germline CDR1 and CDR2 sequences are SGHVS and FQNEAQ. The CDR3 length is 16 residues. The CDR3 spells CASSPSVGQISYEQYF. CDR3 DNA sequence: TGTGCCAGCAGCCCTTCTGTCGGACAGATCTCCTACGAGCAGTACTTC.

V usage is TRBV7-9 and J usage is TRBJ1-4; possibly TRBD1 for D (5 bases). V was clipped by 4 bases and J by 8 bases, with 11 bases between them. The V gene's germline CDR1 is SEHNR and CDR2 FQNEAQ (reference sequence). This CDR3 has 13 amino acids. CDR3 region: CASSSGPREKLFF. The CDR3 nucleotides read TGTGCCAGCAGCTCGGGGCCGCGAGAAAAACTGTTTTTT.

This clonotype was counted ten times or more. J is TRBJ2-1 and V is TRBV4-1, with D possibly matching TRBD2 (5 bases). V shed 0 bases and J shed 0 bases, with 12 bases lying between them. The CDR3 has 17 residues. CDR1 is MGHRA and CDR2 is YSYEKL in the germline V gene. Written as DNA, the CDR3 is TGCGCCAGCAGCCAAGATTGGAGGAGAAGCTCCTACAATGAGCAGTTCTTC. Amino acid sequence: CASSQDWRRSSYNEQFF.

The rearrangement links TRBV27 to TRBJ1-6, with D possibly being TRBD1 (5 bases). CDR1 MNHEY and CDR2 SMNVEV come from the germline V gene (reference sequence). The V end was cut by 2 bases, the J end by 10 bases, with 15 bases between. The CDR3 has 15 residues. The CDR3 sequence: CASSLVPSGGSPLHF. CDR3 in DNA: TGTGCCAGCAGTTTAGTACCCTCGGGGGGATCACCCCTCCACTTT.

The table lists this clonotype with a few counts. This rearrangement joins TRBV6-1 to TRBJ2-1; D is possibly TRBD2 (7 bases). The CDR3 contains 17 residues. The V and J ends lost 6 bases and 5 bases respectively, with 23 bases between them. Germline lookup yields CDR1 MNHNS and CDR2 SASEGT. CDR3 sequence (DNA): TGTGCCAGCAGCCGGGCCCGGGGGGCCGCGGTCGACAATGAGCAGTTCTTC. It is translated as CASSRARGAAVDNEQFF.

This clonotype has just a few counts. The chain carries TRBV12-3 or TRBV12-4 and TRBJ1-4; possible D gene TRBD1, 5 bases. CDR3 size: 13 residues. Trimming removed 6 bases at V and 4 bases at J, with 9 bases between. The CDR3 here is CASRWGINEKLFF. The DNA of the CDR3 is TGTGCCAGCAGATGGGGGATTAATGAAAAACTGTTTTTT.

This clonotype was observed a handful of times. The J gene is TRBJ1-4, the V gene TRBV7-6, with a tentative D call TRBD1 (5 bases). The V gene's germline CDR1 is SGHVS and CDR2 FNYEAQ. The CDR3 spans 14 residues. Trimming shortened V by 0 bases and J by 8 bases, and 10 bases separated the two germline ends. For the CDR3, the DNA is TGTGCCAGCAGCTTAGCTGCAGGGAGGGAAAAACTGTTTTTT. Translation gives CASSLAAGREKLFF.

This sequence joins TRBV12-5 and TRBJ1-1; tentative D call: TRBD1 (6 bases). This CDR3 is built from 15 residues. V was shortened by 3 bases and J by 4 bases, with 15 bases between the two germline ends. Per the germline V gene, CDR1 is LGHNT and CDR2 is FRNRAP. The CDR3 reads CASGFSVGGGTEAFF. For the CDR3, the DNA is TGTGCTAGTGGTTTCTCGGTGGGGGGCGGCACTGAAGCTTTCTTT. Full variable domain (remainder filled in from reference TRBV12-5 and TRBJ1-1): DARVTQTPRHKVTEMGQEVTMRCQPILGHNTVFWYRQTMMQGLELLAYFRNRAPLDDSGMPKDRFSAEMPDATLATLKIQPSEPRDSAVYFCASGFSVGGGTEAFFGQGTRLTVV.

CDR3 region: CASSFGGRVTDTQYF. CDR3 bases: TGTGCCAGCAGTTTTGGGGGGCGTGTCACAGATACGCAGTATTTT. This chain uses TRBV12-3 or TRBV12-4 with TRBJ2-3; D may be TRBD1 or TRBD2 (6 bases each). The CDR3 runs to 15 residues. The V end was cut by 3 bases, the J end by 2 bases, with 12 bases between.

V and J are TRBV15 and TRBJ1-1, with 10 nucleotides matching TRBD1. CDR1 and CDR2 (germline): LNHNV, YYDKDF (reference sequence). The CDR3 loop spans 14 amino acids. Unmatched junction bases numbered 4, after V lost 5 bases and J lost 4 bases. The CDR3 DNA reads TGTGCCACCAGCGGTGGACAGGGGGGCACTGAAGCTTTCTTT. It translates to CATSGGQGGTEAFF.